Listed below are T cell receptor beta chains from one sample, sequenced in a study of CD8+ T cells in alopecia areata. The data were produced by immunoSEQ multiplex PCR, yet TCRdb's version contains in-frame clones alone and is incomplete. The sample shows some 150,000 clones, 58% of them seen only once. The sequences come from CD4+ T cells sorted from blood, collected between weeks 55 and 65, from a patient treated with tofacitinib. Source of these receptors: a human donor with alopecia areata. Both conserved end residues are part of each CDR3. A D gene is named only where the DNA matches it firmly. Where a row states a size, it is once, few, many or the class of an expanded clone; other rows omit it.

NA,TRBD1,TRBJ2-5,TRBV7-9,TGTGCCAGCAGCTTAAACCCTATGGACAGGAAAGAGACCCAGTACTTC,CASSLNPMDRKETQYF
NA,NA,TRBJ2-2,TRBV9,TGTGCCAGCAGGAACGGCGGGGAGCTGTTTTTT,CASRNGGELFF
NA,NA,TRBJ2-5,TRBV5-1,TGCGCCAGCAGTCACCCAGACAGTTTGGAGACCCAGTACTTC,CASSHPDSLETQYF
NA,NA,TRBJ2-2,TRBV5-1,TGCGCCAGCAGCTTTGACAGCCAAGGGACCGGGGAGCTGTTTTTT,CASSFDSQGTGELFF
few,NA,TRBJ1-2,TRBV5-1,TGCGCCAGCAGGTTGCGGGAGGGGTACTATGGCTACACCTTC,CASRLREGYYGYTF
NA,NA,TRBJ2-4,TRBV29-1,TGCAGCGTTGAAGGGGCCAAAAACATTCAGTACTTC,CSVEGAKNIQYF
few,TRBD2,TRBJ2-3,TRBV10-3,TGTGCCAACGCTGGGACTAGCGCTAGCACAGATACGCAGTATTTT,CANAGTSASTDTQYF
NA,NA,TRBJ1-2,TRBV5-4,TGTGCCAGCAGCTTGGCCGGGGGCGATGGCTACACCTTC,CASSLAGGDGYTF
NA,TRBD1,TRBJ1-3,TRBV12-5,TGTGCTAGTGTTGAGACAGGGGCTCACACCATATATTTT,CASVETGAHTIYF
NA,TRBD2,TRBJ2-1,TRBV7-6,TGTGCCAGCAGCCCCCCAGCGGGGGCATACAATGAGCAGTTCTTC,CASSPPAGAYNEQFF
few,TRBD1,TRBJ2-1,TRBV4-1,TGCGCCAGCAGCGGACGGACAGGGGACGTTTTGTTCTTC,CASSGRTGDVLFF
NA,NA,TRBJ2-7,TRBV30,TGTGCCTGGAGTGTATCTGTCAAATTGGGGTACGAGCAGTACTTC,CAWSVSVKLGYEQYF
NA,NA,TRBJ1-1,TRBV20-1,TGCAGTCTGACAGGTCAAACTGAAGCTTTCTTT,CSLTGQTEAFF
few,NA,TRBJ1-3,TRBV15,TGTGCCACCAGCAGAGATTGGGGAAGCTCTGGAAACACCATATATTTT,CATSRDWGSSGNTIYF
NA,NA,TRBJ2-5,TRBV12-5,TGTGCTAGTGGTTTGGTACGGGAGACCCAGTACTTC,CASGLVRETQYF
NA,NA,TRBJ2-7,TRBV5-1,TGCGCCAGCAGCTTTTCTCCAGGGGTTGGAGAGCAGTACTTC,CASSFSPGVGEQYF
NA,NA,TRBJ2-7,TRBV27,TGTGCCAGCAGTTTACGGGGCAAAGGCTACGAGCAGTACTTC,CASSLRGKGYEQYF
NA,NA,TRBJ2-4,TRBV29-1,TGCAGCGTGACTCAGAGGGACCCAAACATTCAGTACTTC,CSVTQRDPNIQYF
NA,NA,TRBJ2-7,TRBV9,TGTGCCAGCAGCGGTGAGAACCCCTACGAGCAGTACTTC,CASSGENPYEQYF
NA,NA,TRBJ1-6,TRBV25-1,TGTGCCAGCAGAGAACCGGGACCGGGTAATTCACCCCTCCACTTT,CASREPGPGNSPLHF
NA,NA,TRBJ2-7,TRBV5-1,TGCGCCAGCACGTTAAATACTGGAGTCAGCGAGCAGTACTTC,CASTLNTGVSEQYF
NA,NA,TRBJ2-5,TRBV5-5,TGTGCCAGCAGCTTTCAGGACGGCGGAGAGACCCAGTACTTC,CASSFQDGGETQYF
NA,NA,TRBJ2-3,TRBV29-1,TGCAGCGTGGCCACATTCACTGGAACGCAGTATTTT,CSVATFTGTQYF
NA,NA,TRBJ1-1,TRBV7-9,TGTGCCAGCAGCTTACTATCTGGGGACACTGAAGCTTTCTTT,CASSLLSGDTEAFF
NA,NA,TRBJ1-1,TRBV19,TGTGCCAGTAGCCTAGGTCGAGAAGCTTTCTTT,CASSLGREAFF
NA,NA,TRBJ1-1,TRBV4-1,TGCGCCAGCAGCCAAGATCTAGGCAAAGCTTTCTTT,CASSQDLGKAFF
once,TRBD1,TRBJ2-7,TRBV7-8,TGTGCCAGCAGCTTAATAGGGGGCGGATACGAGCAGTACTTC,CASSLIGGGYEQYF
NA,NA,TRBJ2-1,TRBV30,TGTGCCTGGAGTGTACTTCGTGAGCAGTTCTTC,CAWSVLREQFF
NA,TRBD1,TRBJ2-7,TRBV6-5,TGTGCCAGCAGTTACTCGCCCAGGGGGCTCTACGAGCAGTACTTC,CASSYSPRGLYEQYF
NA,TRBD2,TRBJ2-4,TRBV30,TGTGCCTGGAGTTTTAGGGAGGGCATTCAGTACTTC,CAWSFREGIQYF
NA,NA,TRBJ1-5,TRBV4-2,TGTGCCAGCAGCCAAGATGACAGCCGAAATCAGCCCCAGCATTTT,CASSQDDSRNQPQHF
NA,NA,TRBJ2-3,TRBV7-2,TGTGCCAGCAGCTTAGCTCGCGGCACAGATACGCAGTATTTT,CASSLARGTDTQYF
few,NA,TRBJ2-3,TRBV19,TGTGCCAGTAGCCGTATCTATTCCCGGGGATCAGATACGCAGTATTTT,CASSRIYSRGSDTQYF
NA,NA,TRBJ2-5,TRBV29-1,TGCAGCGGGGGTGACGAGACCCAGTACTTC,CSGGDETQYF
NA,NA,TRBJ2-2,TRBV30,TGTGCCTGGAGGGTGGCGAACACCGGGGAGCTGTTTTTT,CAWRVANTGELFF
NA,NA,TRBJ1-2,TRBV14,TGTGCCAGCAGCCAACTACAGGGATATGGCTACACCTTC,CASSQLQGYGYTF
NA,TRBD1,TRBJ1-2,TRBV28,TGTGCCAGCAGTTTGTCGACAGGGTATGGCTACACCTTC,CASSLSTGYGYTF